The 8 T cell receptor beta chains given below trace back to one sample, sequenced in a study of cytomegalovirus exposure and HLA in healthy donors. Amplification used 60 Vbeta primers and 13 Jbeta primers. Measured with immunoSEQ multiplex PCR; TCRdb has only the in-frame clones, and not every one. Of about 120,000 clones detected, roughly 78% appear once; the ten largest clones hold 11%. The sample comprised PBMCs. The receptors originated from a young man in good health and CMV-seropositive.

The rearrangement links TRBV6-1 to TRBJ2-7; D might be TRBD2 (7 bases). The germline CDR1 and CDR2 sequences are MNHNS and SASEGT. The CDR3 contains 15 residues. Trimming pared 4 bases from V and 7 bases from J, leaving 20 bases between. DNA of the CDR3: TGTGCCAGCAGTGCCTTTGGGGGGGGCGGAGGTGAGCAGTACTTC. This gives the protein CASSAFGGGGGEQYF.

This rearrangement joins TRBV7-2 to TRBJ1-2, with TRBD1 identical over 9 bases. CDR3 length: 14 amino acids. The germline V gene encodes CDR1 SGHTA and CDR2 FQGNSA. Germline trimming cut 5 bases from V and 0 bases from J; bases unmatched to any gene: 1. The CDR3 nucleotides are TGTGCCAGCAGCGGACAGGGGACTAACTATGGCTACACCTTC. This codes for CASSGQGTNYGYTF.

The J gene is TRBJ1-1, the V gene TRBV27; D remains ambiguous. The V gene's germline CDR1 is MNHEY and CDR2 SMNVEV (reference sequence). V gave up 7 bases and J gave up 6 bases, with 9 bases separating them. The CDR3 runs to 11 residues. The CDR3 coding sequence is TGTGCCAGCATCACGGGAGCTGAAGCTTTCTTT. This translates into CASITGAEAFF.

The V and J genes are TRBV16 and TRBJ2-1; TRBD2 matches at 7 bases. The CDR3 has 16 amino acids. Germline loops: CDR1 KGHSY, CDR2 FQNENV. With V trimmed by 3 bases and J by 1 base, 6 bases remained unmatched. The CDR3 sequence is CASSHPGRESYNEQFF. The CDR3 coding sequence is TGTGCCAGCAGCCATCCGGGGCGGGAGTCCTACAATGAGCAGTTCTTC. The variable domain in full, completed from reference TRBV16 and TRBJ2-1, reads GEEVAQTPKHLVRGEGQKAKLYCAPIKGHSYVFWYQQVLKNEFKFLISFQNENVFDETGMPKERFSAKCLPNSPCSLEIQATKLEDSAVYFCASSHPGRESYNEQFFGPGTRLTVL.

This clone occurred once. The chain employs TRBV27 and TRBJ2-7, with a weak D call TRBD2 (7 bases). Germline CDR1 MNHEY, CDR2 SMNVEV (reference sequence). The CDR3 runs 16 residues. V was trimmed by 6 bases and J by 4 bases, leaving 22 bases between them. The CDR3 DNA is TGTGCCAGCAGCCGCGGGGGCCCGGGACCTGGGTACGAGCAGTACTTC. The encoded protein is CASSRGGPGPGYEQYF.

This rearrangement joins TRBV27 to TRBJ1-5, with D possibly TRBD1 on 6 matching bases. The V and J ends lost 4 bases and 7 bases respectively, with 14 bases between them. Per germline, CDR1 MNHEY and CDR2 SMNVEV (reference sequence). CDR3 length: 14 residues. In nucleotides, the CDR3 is TGTGCCAGCAGTTATCAGGGGATCGGGCAGCCCCAGCATTTT. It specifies CASSYQGIGQPQHF.

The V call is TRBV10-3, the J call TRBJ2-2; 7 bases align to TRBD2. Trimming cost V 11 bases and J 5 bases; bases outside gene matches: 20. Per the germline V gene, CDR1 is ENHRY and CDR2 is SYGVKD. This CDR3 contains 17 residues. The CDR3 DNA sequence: TGTGCCTCCCCGTGGTGGCGGGAGCAGAGGGCTACCGGGGAGCTGTTTTTT. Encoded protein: CASPWWREQRATGELFF.

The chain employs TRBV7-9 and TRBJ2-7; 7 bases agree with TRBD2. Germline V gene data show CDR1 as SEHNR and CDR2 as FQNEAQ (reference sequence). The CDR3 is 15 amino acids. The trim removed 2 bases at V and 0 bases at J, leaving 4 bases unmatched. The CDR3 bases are TGTGCCAGCAGCTTAAGGGGAGGGAACTCCTACGAGCAGTACTTC. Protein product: CASSLRGGNSYEQYF.